This T cell receptor beta chain is drawn from a study of tumor-infiltrating lymphocytes in oesophageal squamous cell carcinoma. The CDR3 contains 14 residues. Germline values: CDR1 SGHRS, CDR2 YFSETQ. Each CDR3 protein gets one entry after TCRdb re-called the PCR reads with MiXCR. The table records nearly 20,000 distinct CDR3 sequences, around two fifths of them present only once. V is TRBV5-1 and J is TRBJ2-4, with D hard to call. The J call could be wrong; TRBJ2-1 is a better fit for the DNA end. The specimen was blood. The TCR originated in a male donor with esophageal squamous cell carcinoma. The CDR3 DNA sequence: TGCGCCAGCAGCTTGGGGGCGGTCTCCTACGAGCAGTTCTTC. Amino acids: CASSLGAVSYEQFF.